The clone carrying this T cell receptor (beta chain) has more than one count but fewer than ten. Its target is unknown. The sample is drawn from a study of identical twins. TCRdb independently ran MiXCR on the 5' RACE reads; one entry per CDR3 protein. The sample records about 890,000 distinct CDR3 sequences, over 9% being singletons. J lost 3 bases, V lost 3 bases, and 6 bases had no gene match. Germline assignment: CDR1 SNHLY and CDR2 FYNNEI. The CDR3 sequence is 15 residues long. Study findings and constraints: Twin-shared out-of-frame alpha sequences were enriched for low generation probability.

The same sample was also studied in work on yellow fever vaccine responses in identical twins.

Sequencing was done on a sample of PBMCs. This clonotype was sampled from a woman in her late teens or twenties in good health. The chain has TRBV2 and TRBJ2-3; TRBD1 aligns across 7 bases. The CDR3 here is CASSDWTGETDTQYF. In DNA, the CDR3 is TGTGCCAGCAGTGACTGGACAGGAGAAACAGATACGCAGTATTTT.